This T cell receptor (beta chain) was identified during a study of T cells in women clearing cervical HPV infection. Across the study: Controls' single incident HPV16 infection cleared within 12 months without precancer. With HLA typing for only a few women, HLA confounding remains possible. Controls gave blood once infection was undetectable; cases at lesion identification. Study-level results: Repertoire richness, not evenness, was significantly elevated in CIN3+ cases versus controls.

V was clipped by 1 base and J by 3 bases; unmatched bases: 5. The CDR3 is made up of 16 amino acids. Per the germline V gene, CDR1 is DFQATT and CDR2 is SNEGSKA (reference sequence). A remark on this clone: Its antigen is still unknown. The CDR3 end falls 3 residues outside the read, so it is completed with the germline J gene.

Here immunoSEQ multiplex PCR was the method, and the copy in TCRdb shows in-frame clones only, minus some. Its table records roughly 9,000 clones. The sequence came from a woman between 18 and 70 years old with a cervical HPV16 infection that either progressed to CIN3+ or cleared (not recorded which). This chain links TRBV20-1 with TRBJ2-7; TRBD2 matches at 14 bases. The sequencing sample was made of blood buffy coat. The CDR3 DNA, read in part, is TGCAGTGCTAGAGGGACTAGCGGGGGGCGGGGCTACGAG. Protein product: CSARGTSGGRGYE. The whole CDR3 protein reads CSARGTSGGRGYEQYF.